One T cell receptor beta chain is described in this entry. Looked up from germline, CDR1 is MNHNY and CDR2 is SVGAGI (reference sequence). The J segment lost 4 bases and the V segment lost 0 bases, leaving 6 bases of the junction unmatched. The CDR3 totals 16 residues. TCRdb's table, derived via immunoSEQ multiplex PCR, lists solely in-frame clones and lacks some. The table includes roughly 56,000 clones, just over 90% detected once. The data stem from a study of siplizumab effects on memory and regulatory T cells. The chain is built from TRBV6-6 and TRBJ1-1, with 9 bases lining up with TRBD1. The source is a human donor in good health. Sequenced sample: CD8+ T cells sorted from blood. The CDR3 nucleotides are TGTGCCAGCAGTTACTCACAGGGGGCGCCTGTCACTGAAGCTTTCTTT. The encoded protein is CASSYSQGAPVTEAFF.